This TCR beta chain was sequenced in a study of cytomegalovirus exposure and HLA in healthy donors. Study-wide points: Many donors carried some public TCRs, although rarity characterized most TCR sequences. The authors listed over 150 TCR beta chains as cytomegalovirus-associated. Earlier results showed most TCR beta V segments being productive about 87% or about 30% of the time.

CDR3 length equals 14 residues. Trimming took 0 bases from V and 1 from J, leaving 6 bases between them. Germline V gene lookup returns CDR1 SGHRS and CDR2 YFSETQ. Amplification used 60 Vbeta primers and 13 Jbeta primers. Original processing notes: Later, 80 million or so unique TCR beta chains were counted in an analysis, and about 10 million of them were shared. Clones were read by immunoSEQ multiplex PCR, and TCRdb kept only the in-frame ones, dropping some. For V, J and clone size, that table is used; D and trimming come from the DNA. The sample holds roughly 110,000 clones, approximately 73% seen once. Note on this clone: Its antigen remains unidentified.

The origin of this receptor is a man aged 25-45 years in good health and CMV-seronegative. Material: PBMCs. The chain links TRBV5-1 to TRBJ2-3, with D uncertain. The CDR3 sequence: CASSLGSGTDTQYF. CDR3 in DNA: TGCGCCAGCAGCTTGGGCAGCGGCACAGATACGCAGTATTTT.